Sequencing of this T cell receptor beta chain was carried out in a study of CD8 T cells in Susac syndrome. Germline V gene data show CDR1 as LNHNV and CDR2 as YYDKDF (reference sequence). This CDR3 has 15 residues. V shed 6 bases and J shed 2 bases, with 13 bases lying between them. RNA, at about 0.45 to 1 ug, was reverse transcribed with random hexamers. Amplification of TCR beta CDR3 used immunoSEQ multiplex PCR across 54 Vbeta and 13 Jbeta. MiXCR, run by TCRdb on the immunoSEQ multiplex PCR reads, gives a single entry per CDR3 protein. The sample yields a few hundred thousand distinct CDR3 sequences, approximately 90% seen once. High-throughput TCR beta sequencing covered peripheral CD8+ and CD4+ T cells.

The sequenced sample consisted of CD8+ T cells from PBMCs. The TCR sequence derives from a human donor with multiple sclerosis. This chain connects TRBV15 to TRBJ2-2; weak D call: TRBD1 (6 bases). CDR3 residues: CATRARDTNTGELFF. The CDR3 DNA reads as TGTGCCACCAGGGCAAGGGACACCAACACCGGGGAGCTGTTTTTT.